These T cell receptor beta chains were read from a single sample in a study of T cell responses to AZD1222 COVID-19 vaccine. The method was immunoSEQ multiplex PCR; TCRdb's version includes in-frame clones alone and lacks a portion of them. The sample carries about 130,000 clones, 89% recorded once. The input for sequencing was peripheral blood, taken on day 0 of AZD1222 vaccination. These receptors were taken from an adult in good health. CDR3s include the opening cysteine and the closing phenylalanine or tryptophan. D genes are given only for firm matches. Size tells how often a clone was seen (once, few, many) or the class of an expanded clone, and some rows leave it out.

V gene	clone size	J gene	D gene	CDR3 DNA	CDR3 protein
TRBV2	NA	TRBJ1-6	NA	TGTGCCAGCCTTCAGGGTTCTCCTAATAATTCACCCCTCCACTTT	CASLQGSPNNSPLHF
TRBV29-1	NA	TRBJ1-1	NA	TGCAGCGTTGAACACCCCCAAAACACTGAAGCTTTCTTT	CSVEHPQNTEAFF
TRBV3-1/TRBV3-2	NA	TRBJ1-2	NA	TGTGCCAGCAGCCAAGTCGGGACTAACTATGGCTACACCTTC	CASSQVGTNYGYTF
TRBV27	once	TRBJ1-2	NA	TGTGCCAGCAGCTTGAGTGTAGGGGCTGGCTATGGCTACACCTTC	CASSLSVGAGYGYTF
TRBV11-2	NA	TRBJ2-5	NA	TGTGCCAGCAGCTTATGGGGGGCCCAGTACTTC	CASSLWGAQYF
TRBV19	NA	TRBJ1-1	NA	TGTGCCAGTAGTAAGCAGGGATTGATCACTGAAGCTTTCTTT	CASSKQGLITEAFF
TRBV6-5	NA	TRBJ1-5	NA	TGTGCCAGCAGCCTCCTTGGGGGTGGAAATCAGCCCCAGCATTTT	CASSLLGGGNQPQHF
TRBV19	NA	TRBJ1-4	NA	TGTGCCAGTAGGGGAGGGCTGAATGAAAAACTGTTTTTT	CASRGGLNEKLFF
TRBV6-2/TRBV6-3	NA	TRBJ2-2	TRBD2	TGTGCCAGCAGTTACTTCCCTAGCGGGGTCACCGGGGAGCTGTTTTTT	CASSYFPSGVTGELFF
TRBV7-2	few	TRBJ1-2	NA	TGTGCCAGCAGCTTTGAGACTCGTAGCTACACCTTC	CASSFETRSYTF
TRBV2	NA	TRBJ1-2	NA	TGTGCCAGCAGTGAAGGACGGCGGCTCTTC	CASSEGRRLF
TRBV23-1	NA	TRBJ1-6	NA	TGCGCCAGCAGTCTTACAGTGGTGGAGTCACCCCTCCACTTT	CASSLTVVESPLHF
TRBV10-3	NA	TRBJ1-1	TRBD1	TGTGCCATCCGTCCCGGGACAGGGATGAACACTGAAGCTTTCTTT	CAIRPGTGMNTEAFF
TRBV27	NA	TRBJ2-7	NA	TGTGCCAGCGCAAGACTCTACGAGCAGTACTTC	CASARLYEQYF
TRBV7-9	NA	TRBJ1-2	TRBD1	TGTGCCAGCAGCTTAGGGGCACAGGGGGTAGATGGCTACACCTTC	CASSLGAQGVDGYTF